The T cell receptor beta chain described here comes from a study of graft-versus-host responses after intestinal transplantation. Study in general: Recipients underwent multivisceral, liver-intestinal, or isolated intestinal transplants.

TCRdb keeps only in-frame clones here, not all; method: immunoSEQ multiplex PCR. This table holds 25,000 to 30,000 clones, 82% found once. The CDR3 is 14 amino acids. The germline CDR1 and CDR2 sequences are SGHTA and FQGTGA. V lost 4 bases and J 3 bases, leaving 10 bases between the germline ends. General observations from the study: Recipient bone marrow held GvH clones, some seen earlier in ileum or blood.

This clone was seen a single time. Its antigen is as yet unknown. This chain connects TRBV7-3 to TRBJ2-1; D is tentatively TRBD1 or TRBD2 (5 bases each). The source material was unstimulated CD4+ T cells sorted from spleen or lymph node cells, sampled before intestinal transplant. The origin of this receptor is a human donor who received an intestinal transplant. The CDR3, as DNA: TGTGCCAGCAGCTCGGGACCCGTCTACAATGAGCAGTTCTTC. Translated, it gives CASSSGPVYNEQFF.